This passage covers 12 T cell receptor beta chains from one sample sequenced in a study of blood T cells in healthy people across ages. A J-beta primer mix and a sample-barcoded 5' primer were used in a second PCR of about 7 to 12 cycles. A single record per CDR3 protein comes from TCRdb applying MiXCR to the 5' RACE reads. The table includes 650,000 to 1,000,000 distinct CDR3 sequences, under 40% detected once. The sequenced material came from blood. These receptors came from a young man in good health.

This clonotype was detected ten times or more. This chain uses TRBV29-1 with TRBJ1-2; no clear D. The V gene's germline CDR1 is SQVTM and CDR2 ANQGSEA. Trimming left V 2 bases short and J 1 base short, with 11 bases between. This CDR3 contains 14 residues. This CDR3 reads CSVERGPDNYGYTF. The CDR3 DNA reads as TGCAGCGTTGAAAGAGGGCCCGATAACTATGGCTACACCTTC.

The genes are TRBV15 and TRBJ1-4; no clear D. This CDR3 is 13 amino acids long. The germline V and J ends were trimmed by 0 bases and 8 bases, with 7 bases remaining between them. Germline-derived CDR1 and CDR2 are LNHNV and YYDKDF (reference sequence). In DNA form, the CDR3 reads TGTGCCACCAGCAGAGATCCGGGGGAAAAACTGTTTTTT. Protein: CATSRDPGEKLFF. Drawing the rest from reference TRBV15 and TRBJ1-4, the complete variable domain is DAMVIQNPRYQVTQFGKPVTLSCSQTLNHNVMYWYQQKSSQAPKLLFHYYDKDFNNEADTPDNFQSRRPNTSFCFLDIRSPGLGDTAMYLCATSRDPGEKLFFGSGTQLSVL.

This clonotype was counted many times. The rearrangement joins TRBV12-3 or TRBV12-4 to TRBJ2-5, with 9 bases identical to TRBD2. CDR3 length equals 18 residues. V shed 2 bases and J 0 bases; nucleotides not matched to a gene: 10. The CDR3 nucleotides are TGTGCCAGCAGTTTAAGTTCCAGCGGGGGGCCCAACCAAGAGACCCAGTACTTC. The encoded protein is CASSLSSSGGPNQETQYF.

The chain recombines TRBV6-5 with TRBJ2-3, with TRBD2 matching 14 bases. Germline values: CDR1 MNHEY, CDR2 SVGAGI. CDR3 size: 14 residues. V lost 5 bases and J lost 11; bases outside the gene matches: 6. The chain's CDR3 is CASSPQTSGREQYF. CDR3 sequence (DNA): TGTGCCAGCAGTCCTCAGACTAGCGGGAGGGAGCAGTATTTT.

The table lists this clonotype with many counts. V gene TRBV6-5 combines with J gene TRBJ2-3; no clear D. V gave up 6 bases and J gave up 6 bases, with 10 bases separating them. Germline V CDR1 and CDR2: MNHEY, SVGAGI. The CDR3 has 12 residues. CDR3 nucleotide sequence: TGTGCCAGCAGAACGCCCGGTGATACGCAGTATTTT. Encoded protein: CASRTPGDTQYF.

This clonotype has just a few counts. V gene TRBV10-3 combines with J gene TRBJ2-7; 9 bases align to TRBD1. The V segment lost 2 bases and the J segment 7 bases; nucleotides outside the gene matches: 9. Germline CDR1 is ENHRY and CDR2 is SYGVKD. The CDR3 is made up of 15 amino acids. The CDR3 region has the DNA TGTGCCATCAGTGAGATGGACAGGGGAAGGAATGAGCAGTACTTC. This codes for CAISEMDRGRNEQYF.

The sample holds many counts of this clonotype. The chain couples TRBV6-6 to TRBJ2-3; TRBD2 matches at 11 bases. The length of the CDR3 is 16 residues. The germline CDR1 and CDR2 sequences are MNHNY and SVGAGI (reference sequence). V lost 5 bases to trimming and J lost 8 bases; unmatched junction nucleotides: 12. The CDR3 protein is CASSPLRGLAGGTQYF. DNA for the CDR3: TGTGCCAGCAGTCCACTTCGAGGGCTAGCGGGGGGTACGCAGTATTTT.

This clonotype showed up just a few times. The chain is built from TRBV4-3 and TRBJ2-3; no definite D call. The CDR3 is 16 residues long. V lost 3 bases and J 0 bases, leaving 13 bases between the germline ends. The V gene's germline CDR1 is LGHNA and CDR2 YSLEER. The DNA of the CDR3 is TGCGCCAGCAGCCAGGCCTTGGTTCGAAGCACAGATACGCAGTATTTT. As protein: CASSQALVRSTDTQYF.

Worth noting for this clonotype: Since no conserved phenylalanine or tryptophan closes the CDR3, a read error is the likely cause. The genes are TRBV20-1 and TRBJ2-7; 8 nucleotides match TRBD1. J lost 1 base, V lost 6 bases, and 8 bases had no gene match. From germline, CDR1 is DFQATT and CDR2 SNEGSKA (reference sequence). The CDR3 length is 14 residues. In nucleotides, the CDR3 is TGCAGTGCATGGAACAGGGGGATATCCTACGAGCAGTACTCC. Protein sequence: CSAWNRGISYEQYS.

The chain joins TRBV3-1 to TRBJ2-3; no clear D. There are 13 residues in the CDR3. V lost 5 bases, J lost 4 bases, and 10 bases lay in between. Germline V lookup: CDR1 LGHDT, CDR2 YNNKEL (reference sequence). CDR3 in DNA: TGTGCCAGCAGCATACGGACCGCAGATACGCAGTATTTT. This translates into CASSIRTADTQYF.

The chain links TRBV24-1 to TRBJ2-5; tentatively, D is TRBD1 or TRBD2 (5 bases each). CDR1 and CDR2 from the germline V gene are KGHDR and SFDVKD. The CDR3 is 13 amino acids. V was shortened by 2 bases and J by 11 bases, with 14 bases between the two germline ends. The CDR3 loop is CATSDWAGSEQYF. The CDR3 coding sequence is TGTGCCACCAGTGATTGGGCAGGGAGTGAGCAGTACTTC.

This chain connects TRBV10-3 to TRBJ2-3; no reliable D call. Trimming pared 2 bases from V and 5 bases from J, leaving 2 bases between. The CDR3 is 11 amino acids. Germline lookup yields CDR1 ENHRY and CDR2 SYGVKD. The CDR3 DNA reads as TGTGCCATCAGTGAGGTAGATACGCAGTATTTT. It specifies CAISEVDTQYF.